This TCR beta chain was retrieved from a study of blood T cell repertoires in COVID-19. Overall study context: From T cells, B-cell-depleted T cells, or PBMCs came the material, which was cDNA or gDNA.

Germline CDR1 reads MNHEY; CDR2 reads SVGAGI. The CDR3 consists of 15 residues. V was cut by 5 bases and J by 1 base, with 11 bases left in between. Profiling relied on immunoSEQ multiplex PCR, and the TCRdb table lists in-frame clones only, not all of them. The repertoire includes roughly 230,000 clones, around 81% of them detected once, and 6% to 7% sits in the top ten. This TCR derives from a woman between 55 and 75 years old with active or convalescent COVID-19. Sequencing input: peripheral blood. The chain links TRBV6-5 to TRBJ2-2, with D tentatively TRBD1 (6 bases). CDR3 coding DNA: TGTGCCAGCAGTAGAGGGACAAAGAACACCGGGGAGCTGTTTTTT. Translation: CASSRGTKNTGELFF.